This note documents a single T cell receptor beta chain sequence. The CDR3 length is 13 residues. Deletions cut 2 bases from V and 1 base from J, with 5 bases between. The germline V gene has CDR1 MNHNS and CDR2 SASEGT. Unique molecular identifiers were used to barcode this TCRbeta library. MiXCR, applied by TCRdb to the PCR reads, yields one record per CDR3 protein. The sample includes some 500,000 distinct CDR3 sequences, 18% of them seen just once. This entry comes from a study of T-cell reconstitution after alpha-beta-depleted transplantation in children. The chain joins TRBV6-1 to TRBJ1-1, with D unclear. The sequence was collected from a human donor who donated a stem cell graft to a child with acute lymphoblastic leukemia. The sequencing here drew on PBMCs from the stem cell graft donor, taken from the stem cell graft. CDR3 nucleotide sequence: TGTGCCAGCAGTGAAAAAACGAACACTGAAGCTTTCTTT. Protein product: CASSEKTNTEAFF.